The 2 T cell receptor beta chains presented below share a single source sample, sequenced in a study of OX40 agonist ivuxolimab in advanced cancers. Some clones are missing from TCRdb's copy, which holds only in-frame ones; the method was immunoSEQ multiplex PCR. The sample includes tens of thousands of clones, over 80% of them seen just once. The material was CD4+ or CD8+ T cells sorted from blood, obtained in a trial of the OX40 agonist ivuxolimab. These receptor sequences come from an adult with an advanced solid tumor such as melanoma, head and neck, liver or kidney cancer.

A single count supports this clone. CDR3 bases: TGCAGCGCCCGAAGACTGACAGGGGGCGTAGAGACCCAGTACTTC. This encodes CSARRLTGGVETQYF. This chain links TRBV29-1 with TRBJ2-5; 10 bases line up with TRBD1. This CDR3 region has 15 residues. V was pared by 7 bases and J by 4 bases, with 12 bases of the junction left unmatched. The germline V gene has CDR1 SQVTM and CDR2 ANQGSEA.

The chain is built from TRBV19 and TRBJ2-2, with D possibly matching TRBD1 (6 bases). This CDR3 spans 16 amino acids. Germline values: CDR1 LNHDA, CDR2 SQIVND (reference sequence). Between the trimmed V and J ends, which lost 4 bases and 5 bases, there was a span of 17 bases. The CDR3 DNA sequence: TGTGCCAGTAGTAACCTTCGACAGAGGGGGACCGGGGAGCTGTTTTTT. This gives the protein CASSNLRQRGTGELFF.